Below are 23 T cell receptor beta chains sequenced from a single sample in a study of T cell changes during pregnancy in multiple sclerosis. The method was immunoSEQ multiplex PCR; TCRdb's version includes in-frame clones alone and lacks a portion of them. This table holds 50,000 to 70,000 clones, approximately 93% found once. The sample was peripheral blood, taken after pregnancy. Receptors originate from a female donor with multiple sclerosis, enrolled in a pregnancy study.

The chain links TRBV4-1 to TRBJ2-6, with 7 bases fitting TRBD2. Trimming removed 8 bases from V and 4 bases from J; junction bases left unmatched: 14. Germline CDR1 is MGHRA and CDR2 is YSYEKL. The CDR3 is 17 residues long. The CDR3 DNA is TGCGCCAGCCGCCCCGGGGGGAAGTCGGGCGGGGCCAACGTCCTGACTTTC. Its translation is CASRPGGKSGGANVLTF.

A single count supports this clone. V and J are TRBV29-1 and TRBJ2-1; 10 nucleotides align to TRBD2. The J segment lost 8 bases and the V segment lost 6 bases, leaving 13 bases of the junction unmatched. From germline, CDR1 is SQVTM and CDR2 ANQGSEA. CDR3 size: 15 residues. CDR3 in DNA: TGCAGCGTCATGGGGGCTAGCGGGAGTGTCGATGAGCAGTTCTTC. Residues: CSVMGASGSVDEQFF.

The gene calls are TRBV5-8 and TRBJ2-5; 8 positions agree with TRBD2. Trimming cost V 3 bases and J 5 bases; bases outside gene matches: 9. The CDR3 length is 15 residues. Germline V gene sequence: CDR1 SGHTS, CDR2 YDEGEE. CDR3 DNA sequence: TGTGCCAGCAGCTCCGGAAGCGGGAGTTTGGAGACCCAGTACTTC. As protein: CASSSGSGSLETQYF.

V is TRBV7-2 and J is TRBJ2-1; 9 bases fit TRBD2. The CDR3 loop spans 15 amino acids. V was pared by 2 bases and J by 4 bases, with 3 bases of the junction left unmatched. Germline CDR1 reads SGHTA; CDR2 reads FQGNSA. CDR3 protein: CASSLSAGGYNEQFF. The CDR3 nucleotides read TGTGCCAGCAGCTTAAGCGCGGGAGGGTACAATGAGCAGTTCTTC. The full variable domain, rest sourced from reference TRBV7-2 and TRBJ2-1, is GAGVSQSPSNKVTEKGKDVELRCDPISGHTALYWYRQSLGQGLEFLIYFQGNSAPDKSGLPSDRFSAERTGGSVSTLTIQRTQQEDSAVYLCASSLSAGGYNEQFFGPGTRLTVL.

The chain links TRBV5-1 to TRBJ1-1, with a tentative D call TRBD1 (5 bases). Looked up from germline, CDR1 is SGHRS and CDR2 is YFSETQ. V was trimmed by 0 bases and J by 4 bases, leaving 10 bases between them. This CDR3 has 14 amino acids. As DNA, the CDR3 is TGCGCCAGCAGCTTGGTGGGGGGAAGCACTGAAGCTTTCTTT. Encoded protein: CASSLVGGSTEAFF.

Of note for this clone: An end of the junction differs from the germline gene, which may be a read error. The J gene is TRBJ2-7, the V gene TRBV11-2; TRBD1 aligns across 10 bases. Germline V lookup: CDR1 SGHAT, CDR2 FQNNGV. The CDR3 extends over 13 amino acids. The CDR3 DNA reads as TGTGCCAGCAGCTCCCGGACAGGGGGAGGACTAAACTTC. Its protein product is CASSSRTGGGLNF.

The chain links TRBV4-1 to TRBJ2-4, with 12 nucleotides matching TRBD2. The germline V gene has CDR1 MGHRA and CDR2 YSYEKL. The V gene end was trimmed by 3 bases and the J gene end by 5 bases; junction bases not matched to a gene: 5. There are 16 residues in the CDR3. In nucleotides, the CDR3 is TGCGCCAGCAGCCACCGACTAGCGGGAGTAGAAAACATTCAGTACTTC. Its translation is CASSHRLAGVENIQYF.

The chain carries TRBV9 and TRBJ2-1; 11 bases line up with TRBD2. The CDR3 runs 16 residues. Germline-derived CDR1 and CDR2 are SGDLS and YYNGEE. Trimming at V came to 5 bases and at J to 5 bases, leaving 9 bases not matched to a gene. This CDR3 reads CASSRTIAGGDNEQFF. DNA for the CDR3: TGTGCCAGCAGTCGGACTATAGCGGGAGGGGACAATGAGCAGTTCTTC.

The chain couples TRBV5-5 to TRBJ1-2; the match to TRBD1 covers 7 bases. There are 14 residues in the CDR3. The ends lost 7 bases at V and 2 bases at J; junction bases unmatched: 8. Looked up from germline, CDR1 is SGHKS and CDR2 is YYEKEE (reference sequence). CDR3 in DNA: TGTGCCAGCGCGCGGGACAGAGTGAACTATGGCTACACCTTC. Protein sequence: CASARDRVNYGYTF. Full variable domain (outside the CDR3, taken from reference TRBV5-5 and TRBJ1-2): DAGVTQSPTHLIKTRGQQVTLRCSPISGHKSVSWYQQVLGQGPQFIFQYYEKEERGRGNFPDRFSARQFPNYSSELNVNALLLGDSALYLCASARDRVNYGYTFGSGTRLTVV.

The chain couples TRBV5-6 to TRBJ2-2, with 7 bases fitting TRBD1. The CDR3 sequence is 14 residues long. Germline loops: CDR1 SGHDT, CDR2 YYEEEE. The trim removed 1 base at V and 5 bases at J, leaving 2 bases unmatched. This CDR3 is CASSLIRGTGELFF. The CDR3 DNA is TGTGCCAGCAGCTTGATCAGGGGGACCGGGGAGCTGTTTTTT.

The chain carries TRBV7-9 and TRBJ2-3; 10 bases agree with TRBD2. The CDR3 contains 12 residues. Looked up from germline, CDR1 is SEHNR and CDR2 is FQNEAQ (reference sequence). CDR3 loop: CETSGSTDTQYF. The CDR3 nucleotides read TGTGAGACTAGCGGGAGCACAGATACGCAGTATTTT. Using reference TRBV7-9 and TRBJ2-3 for the parts outside the CDR3, the full variable domain is DTGVSQNPRHKITKRGQNVTFRCDPISEHNRLYWYRQTLGQGPEFLTYFQNEAQLEKSRLLSDRFSAERPKGSFSTLEIQRTEQGDSAMYLCETSGSTDTQYFGPGTRLTVL.

The chain combines TRBV7-2 with TRBJ2-1; 9 bases line up with TRBD2. Per germline, CDR1 SGHTA and CDR2 FQGNSA. Losses at the gene ends were 2 bases for V and 0 bases for J; bases not matched to a gene: 5. The CDR3 spans 17 residues. As DNA, the CDR3 is TGTGCCAGCAGCTTATTAGGACTAGCGAGCTCCTACAATGAGCAGTTCTTC. It specifies CASSLLGLASSYNEQFF.

V and J are TRBV7-2 and TRBJ1-2, with D tentatively TRBD1 (5 bases). This CDR3 contains 14 residues. V lost 6 bases to trimming and J lost 4 bases, with 15 bases between them. Germline V gene data show CDR1 as SGHTA and CDR2 as FQGNSA. CDR3 in DNA: TGTGCCAGCAGAGCCCCCGGTGACAGCTATGGCTACACCTTC. This gives the protein CASRAPGDSYGYTF.

The genes are TRBV7-9 and TRBJ1-2, with 10 bases identical to TRBD1. The germline CDR1 and CDR2 sequences are SEHNR and FQNEAQ (reference sequence). The trim removed 2 bases at V and 6 bases at J, leaving 9 bases unmatched. The CDR3 sequence is 16 residues long. The CDR3 bases are TGTGCCAGCAGCTTAACTCCCGGGACAGGGGATCATGGCTACACCTTC. It yields the protein CASSLTPGTGDHGYTF.

The DNA of the CDR3 is TGTGCCAGCAGTTGGACTAGCGGGACAGGTGAGCAGTTCTTC. Amino acids: CASSWTSGTGEQFF. V is TRBV27 and J is TRBJ2-1, with 12 bases identical to TRBD2. CDR1 and CDR2 from the germline V gene are MNHEY and SMNVEV (reference sequence). The CDR3 runs to 14 residues. The V and J ends lost 4 bases and 9 bases, in that order; junction bases with no gene match: 4.

The gene calls are TRBV7-2 and TRBJ2-6, with D perhaps matching TRBD2 (6 bases). V was clipped by 6 bases and J by 3 bases, with 15 bases between them. The CDR3 covers 16 residues. Looked up from germline, CDR1 is SGHTA and CDR2 is FQGNSA. CDR3 protein: CASRRQGGFGANVLTF. As DNA, the CDR3 is TGTGCCAGCAGACGCCAGGGAGGCTTTGGGGCCAACGTCCTGACTTTC.

V usage is TRBV14 and J usage is TRBJ1-3, with TRBD1 matching over 8 bases. The length of the CDR3 is 15 residues. The germline gives CDR1 SGHDN, CDR2 FVKESK. J lost 8 bases, V lost 4 bases, and 10 bases had no gene match. The CDR3 region has the DNA TGTGCCAGCAGCCGATTACAGGGGGGTTTTGACACCATATATTTT. Residues: CASSRLQGGFDTIYF.

V is TRBV28 and J is TRBJ2-1, with 7 bases that match TRBD1. In germline, CDR1 is MDHEN, CDR2 SYDVKM. With V trimmed by 5 bases and J by 0 bases, 4 bases remained unmatched. The CDR3 extends over 15 amino acids. The CDR3, as DNA: TGTGCCAGCAGTGGGACAGAGAGCTCCTACAATGAGCAGTTCTTC. Translation gives CASSGTESSYNEQFF.

The chain carries TRBV6-1 and TRBJ2-3; D may be TRBD2 (6 bases). Germline lookup yields CDR1 MNHNS and CDR2 SASEGT. CDR3 length: 15 residues. Trimming took off 4 bases at V and 8 bases at J, with 19 bases between the two ends. The CDR3 is CASSVAEGGSRTQYF. CDR3 nucleotide sequence: TGTGCCAGCAGTGTCGCGGAGGGTGGCTCCCGTACGCAGTATTTT.

V is TRBV18 and J is TRBJ2-5; D remains unclear. V was pared by 2 bases and J by 0 bases, with 13 bases between. Germline V gene sequence: CDR1 KGHSH, CDR2 LQKENI. This CDR3 region has 16 residues. In DNA, the CDR3 is TGTGCCAGCTCACCAAAAGACCGGGTCTACCAAGAGACCCAGTACTTC. Amino acids: CASSPKDRVYQETQYF. Supplemented by reference TRBV18 and TRBJ2-5, the full variable domain reads NAGVMQNPRHLVRRRGQEARLRCSPMKGHSHVYWYRQLPEEGLKFMVYLQKENIIDESGMPKERFSAEFPKEGPSILRIQQVVRGDSAAYFCASSPKDRVYQETQYFGPGTRLLVL.

The chain is built from TRBV5-4 and TRBJ2-7; 12 bases are a match to TRBD2. In germline, CDR1 is SGHNT, CDR2 YYREEE (reference sequence). This CDR3 spans 15 amino acids. V shed 3 bases, J shed 2 bases, and the junction held 3 bases outside the gene matches. The DNA for the CDR3 is TGTGCCAGCAGCTCGACTAGCGGGAGTACCTACGAGCAGTACTTC. Encoded protein: CASSSTSGSTYEQYF.

V is TRBV7-9 and J is TRBJ1-5; unclear D gene. Between the trimmed V and J ends, which lost 5 bases and 2 bases, there was a span of 16 bases. This CDR3 is 16 amino acids long. The germline CDR1 and CDR2 sequences are SEHNR and FQNEAQ (reference sequence). CDR3 in amino acids: CASSPLGVLGNQPQHF. The CDR3 DNA reads TGTGCCAGCAGCCCACTCGGGGTTCTGGGCAATCAGCCCCAGCATTTT.

The chain recombines TRBV6-5 with TRBJ2-7, with a possible D match to TRBD1 (6 bases). Germline V CDR1 and CDR2: MNHEY, SVGAGI. This CDR3 comprises 14 residues. With 0 bases removed from V and 6 bases from J, the gap between germline ends came to 12 bases. The CDR3 nucleotides are TGTGCCAGCAGTTACTCGACAGCAGGGGCCGAGCAGTACTTC. This gives the protein CASSYSTAGAEQYF.